Listed below are T cell receptor beta chains from one sample, sequenced in a study of cytomegalovirus exposure and HLA in healthy donors. The assay was immunoSEQ multiplex PCR, and TCRdb's table has in-frame clones only and misses some. The data hold around 150,000 clones, with 80% to 85% observed a single time. The sample consisted of PBMCs. Receptors originate from a man aged 45-60 years in good health and CMV-seropositive. The CDR3 runs from the conserved cysteine through the conserved F or W. A D gene is named only where the DNA matches it firmly. Clone size is shown for a subset of rows, as once, few, many or a class of expanded clone.

CDR3 DNA	CDR3 protein	CDR3 length	D gene	clone size	V gene	J gene
TGTGCCAGCAGTTTCTCAGGGGCCAATCAGCCCCAGCATTTT	CASSFSGANQPQHF	14	NA	NA	TRBV6-5	TRBJ1-5
TGTGCCAGCAGTTCCTCAGGGGGCGGAAATCAGCCCCAGCATTTT	CASSSSGGGNQPQHF	15	TRBD1	NA	TRBV27	TRBJ1-5
TGCGCCAGCAGCTTGGGGGAGCTTGGACGTGAAAAACTGTTTTTT	CASSLGELGREKLFF	15	NA	NA	TRBV5-1	TRBJ1-4
TGTGCCAGCAGCTTCCGACAGGGCTACGAGCAGTACTTC	CASSFRQGYEQYF	13	TRBD1	once	TRBV7-2	TRBJ2-7
TGCGCCAGCGGTCCACAGGGGAGGTCTGAAGCTTTCTTT	CASGPQGRSEAFF	13	TRBD1	NA	TRBV5-1	TRBJ1-1
TGTGCCAGCAGCTTGGAACTAGTAGCGGGTAATGAGCAGTTCTTC	CASSLELVAGNEQFF	15	TRBD2	few	TRBV5-4	TRBJ2-1
TGCGCCAGCAGCAACAGGGGGAATGAGCAGTTCTTC	CASSNRGNEQFF	12	TRBD1	NA	TRBV4-3	TRBJ2-1
TGTGCAAGTCGCCAACCAGCGGGAGGGCCGACGGATACGCAGTATTTT	CASRQPAGGPTDTQYF	16	NA	NA	TRBV12-2	TRBJ2-3
TGTGCCATCAGCCCGACAGGGGGTAACTATGGCTACACCTTC	CAISPTGGNYGYTF	14	TRBD1	many	TRBV10-3	TRBJ1-2
TGCGCCAGCAGCCAAGGGTTTAGCATGGAGACCCAGTACTTC	CASSQGFSMETQYF	14	NA	NA	TRBV4-3	TRBJ2-5
TGTGCCAGCAGTTCCTTGAGAGCGGGAGGGACAGATACGCAGTATTTT	CASSSLRAGGTDTQYF	16	TRBD2	NA	TRBV28	TRBJ2-3
TGTGCCTGGAGTGTAAATATCTACAGGGCCGGCTATGGCTACACCTTC	CAWSVNIYRAGYGYTF	16	NA	NA	TRBV30	TRBJ1-2
TGTGCCACCGGGACAGGGGGAGAGACCCAGTACTTC	CATGTGGETQYF	12	TRBD1	few	TRBV6-1	TRBJ2-5
TGTGCCTGGAGTCAAATGGGTCCGGGGGGCCCTAATTCACCCCTCCACTTT	CAWSQMGPGGPNSPLHF	17	NA	NA	TRBV30	TRBJ1-6
TGTGCCAGCAGTCCCGGGACAGCAAGGGATACGCAGTATTTT	CASSPGTARDTQYF	14	TRBD1	NA	TRBV6-5	TRBJ2-3
TGTGCCAGCTCACCACCGGGACAGGGATTGAACACTGAAGCTTTCTTT	CASSPPGQGLNTEAFF	16	TRBD1	NA	TRBV18	TRBJ1-1
TGTGCCAGCAGCTTTGAAGGAGTAGGCTATGGCTACACCTTC	CASSFEGVGYGYTF	14	NA	few	TRBV7-3	TRBJ1-2
TGTGCCAGCAGCCTACCGGGAGGCTCCTACAATGAGCAGTTCTTC	CASSLPGGSYNEQFF	15	TRBD2	NA	TRBV2	TRBJ2-1
TGCGCCAGCTCCGGGAGCGAGACCCAGTACTTC	CASSGSETQYF	11	NA	NA	TRBV5-1	TRBJ2-5
TGCGCCAGCAGCTTAACCCGTGGCAGGGTAATTGAGACCCAGTACTTC	CASSLTRGRVIETQYF	16	NA	NA	TRBV5-1	TRBJ2-5
TGTGCCAGCAGCCAAGGGCGGGCTAGCGGGGTTACCGCTAGCACAGATACGCAGTATTTT	CASSQGRASGVTASTDTQYF	20	TRBD2	NA	TRBV9	TRBJ2-3
TGTGCCAGCAGCACTAGACAGGGGGGCAACTATGGCTACACCTTC	CASSTRQGGNYGYTF	15	TRBD1	few	TRBV5-4	TRBJ1-2
TGTGCCATCAGTGACGAACTAGCGGGGCTTTACAATGAGCAGTTCTTC	CAISDELAGLYNEQFF	16	TRBD2	NA	TRBV10-3	TRBJ2-1
TGTGCCAGCAGTTTGGAGGGGGCGGGTTCACCCCTCCACTTT	CASSLEGAGSPLHF	14	TRBD1	few	TRBV27	TRBJ1-6
TGTGCCAGCAGTGGAGTAAATAGCAATCAGCCCCAGCATTTT	CASSGVNSNQPQHF	14	NA	NA	TRBV2	TRBJ1-5
TGTGCCAGCAGCGTGACAGCAACTAATGAAAAACTGTTTTTT	CASSVTATNEKLFF	14	NA	NA	TRBV6-5	TRBJ1-4
TGTGCCAGCAGTGAAGCAAGGGGCGTCGGCTACACCTTC	CASSEARGVGYTF	13	NA	NA	TRBV6-1	TRBJ1-2
TGTGCCAGCAGACCACTTAGCGGCACAGATACGCAGTATTTT	CASRPLSGTDTQYF	14	NA	NA	TRBV27	TRBJ2-3
TGTGCCATCAGTGAAGGAGGGAACAATTCACCCCTCCACTTT	CAISEGGNNSPLHF	14	NA	few	TRBV10-3	TRBJ1-6
TGCAGCGTTTATGGGACAGGGGGTTCCTACGAGCAGTACTTC	CSVYGTGGSYEQYF	14	TRBD1	NA	TRBV29-1	TRBJ2-7
TGTGCCAGCAGTTCGTCGAGGGATTATCAGCCCCAGCATTTT	CASSSSRDYQPQHF	14	NA	NA	TRBV6-6	TRBJ1-5
TGTGCCAGCAGTTTGAGTAATGAAAAACTGTTTTTT	CASSLSNEKLFF	12	NA	NA	TRBV28	TRBJ1-4
TGTGCCAGTAGTATGGGGGCTAGCGGGAGTGGGAAGCAGTTCTTC	CASSMGASGSGKQFF	15	TRBD2	NA	TRBV19	TRBJ2-1
TGCGCCAGCAGCTTGGGACAGGAAAAAGAGACCCAGTACTTC	CASSLGQEKETQYF	14	NA	once	TRBV5-1	TRBJ2-5
TGTGCCAGCAGCCCGCAGGGTAGCTTCCAAGAGACCCAGTACTTC	CASSPQGSFQETQYF	15	NA	NA	TRBV5-4	TRBJ2-5